Following are 27 T cell receptor beta chains from one sample sequenced in a study of response to subunit inactivated influenza vaccine. Via MiXCR, TCRdb re-called the RT-PCR reads, giving one row per CDR3 protein. Here the sample spans about 650,000 distinct CDR3 sequences, 15% to 19% being singletons. This specimen consisted of PBMCs from blood, obtained roughly 12 days after vaccination. These receptors came from a man aged 50-59 years who received an inactivated influenza vaccine.

This clonotype was seen only a few times. The rearrangement uses TRBV29-1 and TRBJ2-1; the D is unclear. The germline CDR1 and CDR2 sequences are SQVTM and ANQGSEA. V lost 4 bases, J lost 2 bases, and 9 bases lay in between. CDR3 length equals 13 residues. CDR3 protein: CSVAPDPYNEQFF. As DNA, the CDR3 is TGCAGCGTTGCCCCGGACCCCTACAATGAGCAGTTCTTC.

This clonotype showed up just a few times. The chain uses TRBV5-1 and TRBJ2-1; D gene ambiguous. CDR1 SGHRS and CDR2 YFSETQ come from the germline V gene. This CDR3 is 15 amino acids long. Between the trimmed V and J ends, which lost 4 bases and 10 bases, there was a span of 21 bases. The DNA for the CDR3 is TGCGCCAGCAGCCGGTCCGAGGCGGCCGGAAGCGAGCAGTTCTTC. This sequence encodes CASSRSEAAGSEQFF.

This clonotype was counted between two and nine times. The chain employs TRBV6-1 and TRBJ2-6; D unclear. The CDR3 is made up of 16 amino acids. The germline V gene has CDR1 MNHNS and CDR2 SASEGT. V lost 7 bases to trimming and J lost 2 bases, with 15 bases between them. The CDR3 protein is CASTPKLRTGANVLTF. The CDR3, as DNA: TGTGCCAGCACCCCTAAACTGAGGACTGGGGCCAACGTCCTGACTTTC.

The sample holds one count of this clonotype. The chain recombines TRBV7-6 with TRBJ2-3; the D is unclear. The length of the CDR3 is 16 residues. The germline CDR1 and CDR2 sequences are SGHVS and FNYEAQ. The V end lost 4 bases, the J end lost 0 bases, and 14 bases lay between the germline ends. In DNA form, the CDR3 reads TGTGCCAGCAGCTCCGGAACACTTCTTAGCACAGATACGCAGTATTTT. This sequence encodes CASSSGTLLSTDTQYF.

This clonotype was detected only a few times. The chain recombines TRBV6-1 with TRBJ1-1; perhaps TRBD1 as D (5 bases). The CDR3 totals 16 residues. V was clipped by 6 bases and J by 1 base, with 18 bases between them. From germline, CDR1 is MNHNS and CDR2 SASEGT. As DNA, the CDR3 is TGTGCCAGCAGCCCAAGCAAGGGGTCAGGGAACACTGAAGCTTTCTTT. It is translated as CASSPSKGSGNTEAFF.

This clonotype has just a few counts. The chain joins TRBV7-8 to TRBJ2-1; D is unclear. With 5 bases removed from V and 2 bases from J, the gap between germline ends came to 7 bases. This CDR3 has 13 amino acids. The germline V gene has CDR1 SGHVS and CDR2 FQNEAQ. The CDR3 DNA is TGTGCCAGCAGCACTCGGACCTACAATGAGCAGTTCTTC. Amino acid sequence: CASSTRTYNEQFF.

V usage is TRBV7-2 and J usage is TRBJ1-2; possible D gene TRBD1, 6 bases. Trimming removed 5 bases from V and 0 bases from J, with 13 bases in between. Germline loops: CDR1 SGHTA, CDR2 FQGNSA. This CDR3 is built from 15 residues. CDR3 DNA: TGTGCCAGCAGCGAAAGAGGACAGACTAACTATGGCTACACCTTC. Its protein is CASSERGQTNYGYTF.

This clonotype has only a few counts. The CDR3 here is CSVSPGGEETQYF. CDR3 nucleotide sequence: TGCAGCGTTTCACCCGGTGGGGAAGAGACCCAGTACTTC. The chain joins TRBV29-1 to TRBJ2-5; D gene ambiguous. V lost 5 bases to trimming and J lost 3 bases, with 13 bases between them. CDR1 and CDR2 from the germline V gene are SQVTM and ANQGSEA. CDR3 length equals 13 residues.

The chain links TRBV18 to TRBJ2-5; tentatively, D is TRBD1 (5 bases). This CDR3 is 14 amino acids long. Trimming shortened V by 3 bases and J by 1 base, and 9 bases separated the two germline ends. Germline CDR1 KGHSH, CDR2 LQKENI. CDR3 protein: CASSPTEPQETQYF. CDR3 nucleotide sequence: TGTGCCAGCTCACCGACAGAGCCCCAAGAGACCCAGTACTTC.

This clonotype was detected many times. CDR3 in amino acids: CASSLAGGAQETQYF. CDR3 nucleotide sequence: TGCGCCAGCAGCTTGGCCGGGGGGGCCCAAGAGACCCAGTACTTC. The chain joins TRBV5-1 to TRBJ2-5; TRBD2 agrees at 8 bases. The CDR3 has 15 amino acids. With V trimmed by 0 bases and J by 1 base, 2 bases remained unmatched. The germline gives CDR1 SGHRS, CDR2 YFSETQ.

This clonotype was observed a handful of times. The chain is built from TRBV11-2 and TRBJ2-7; 12 nucleotides align to TRBD2. The V gene's germline CDR1 is SGHAT and CDR2 FQNNGV. Unmatched junction bases numbered 2, after V lost 1 base and J lost 7 bases. The CDR3 runs to 14 residues. The CDR3 region has the DNA TGTGCCAGCAGCTTAGGACTAGCGGGAGAGGAGCAGTACTTC. Translated: CASSLGLAGEEQYF.

This chain links TRBV25-1 with TRBJ2-3; 12 bases match TRBD2. V shed 4 bases and J 1 base; nucleotides not matched to a gene: 6. CDR3 length: 17 residues. The germline V gene encodes CDR1 MGHDK and CDR2 SYGVNS. The CDR3 loop is CASSVPSGRAGTDTQYF. The CDR3 DNA is TGTGCCAGCAGTGTACCTAGCGGGAGGGCGGGCACAGATACGCAGTATTTT.

CDR3 sequence: CASSGTPTDTQYF. The CDR3 DNA is TGTGCCAGCAGCGGCACTCCCACAGATACGCAGTATTTT. V gene TRBV9 combines with J gene TRBJ2-3; D unclear. The CDR3 spans 13 residues. The germline V and J ends were trimmed by 3 bases and 2 bases, with 7 bases remaining between them. Germline V gene data show CDR1 as SGDLS and CDR2 as YYNGEE.

This clonotype was observed many times. The chain has TRBV5-5 and TRBJ2-7, with TRBD1 matching over 11 bases. The CDR3 runs to 14 residues. CDR1 SGHKS and CDR2 YYEKEE come from the germline V gene (reference sequence). Germline trimming cut 5 bases from V and 5 bases from J; bases unmatched to any gene: 6. The CDR3 protein is CASRPDRGRDEQYF. DNA of the CDR3: TGTGCCAGCAGGCCGGACAGGGGGCGGGACGAGCAGTACTTC.

The rearrangement uses TRBV4-1 and TRBJ1-5; D ambiguous. This CDR3 spans 18 amino acids. V dropped 0 bases and J dropped 0 bases, with 15 bases sitting between them. Germline V gene data show CDR1 as MGHRA and CDR2 as YSYEKL. The CDR3 DNA follows: TGCGCCAGCAGCCAAGACGCTTCGGCAGGAGCTAGCAATCAGCCCCAGCATTTT. The encoded protein is CASSQDASAGASNQPQHF.

The chain links TRBV10-2 to TRBJ2-7, with D perhaps TRBD1 (6 bases). V was cut by 6 bases and J by 7 bases, with 22 bases left in between. The germline V gene encodes CDR1 WSHSY and CDR2 SAAADI. The CDR3 sequence is 15 residues long. DNA of the CDR3: TGCGCCAGCAGCGGACAGACAGGACGAAACGGGGAGCAGTACTTC. Translating it yields CASSGQTGRNGEQYF.

V gene TRBV6-1 combines with J gene TRBJ2-3; 9 bases fit TRBD1. The ends lost 5 bases at V and 3 bases at J; junction bases unmatched: 6. Germline lookup yields CDR1 MNHNS and CDR2 SASEGT. CDR3 size: 15 residues. CDR3 sequence (DNA): TGTGCCAGCAGTCCGGGGGACAGGGATACAGATACGCAGTATTTT. Encoded protein: CASSPGDRDTDTQYF.

The chain is built from TRBV9 and TRBJ1-3, with TRBD1 matching 9 bases. V dropped 3 bases and J dropped 2; count of bases not matched to a gene: 9. CDR3 length equals 17 residues. Germline-derived CDR1 and CDR2 are SGDLS and YYNGEE. For the CDR3, the DNA is TGTGCCAGCAGCGGAGAGGGACAGGGAAAAGCTGGAAACACCATATATTTT. This gives the protein CASSGEGQGKAGNTIYF.

The chain recombines TRBV4-3 with TRBJ2-7; 9 bases are a match to TRBD2. The CDR3 is made up of 14 amino acids. The ends lost 2 bases at V and 2 bases at J; junction bases unmatched: 1. Germline CDR1 is LGHNA and CDR2 is YSLEER. The DNA of the CDR3 is TGCGCCAGCAGCCAAATAGCGGGAGCCTACGAGCAGTACTTC. This sequence encodes CASSQIAGAYEQYF.

This clonotype appeared a few times. The chain links TRBV21-1 to TRBJ1-1; the DNA was not used to check the table's D call, TRBD1. TRBV21-1 is annotated as a pseudogene. This CDR3 is built from 16 residues. The CDR3 bases are TGTGCCAGCAGCAAACGGAAGGGGTCCTTGAACACTGAAGCTTTCTTT. It yields the protein CASSKRKGSLNTEAFF.

The chain employs TRBV6-1 and TRBJ2-1, with TRBD2 as a possible D gene (6 bases). V lost 7 bases and J 6 bases, leaving 16 bases between the germline ends. The germline gives CDR1 MNHNS, CDR2 SASEGT. The CDR3 extends over 14 amino acids. CDR3 DNA sequence: TGTGCCAGCACCCCCGGGACTCGCCTCAATGAGCAGTTCTTC. Amino acid sequence: CASTPGTRLNEQFF.

The genes are TRBV28 and TRBJ2-7; a weak D match, TRBD2 (5 bases). Trimming left V 6 bases short and J 6 bases short, with 15 bases between. The CDR3 is 13 amino acids. Germline values: CDR1 MDHEN, CDR2 SYDVKM. CDR3 in amino acids: CASSWGVAGEQYF. CDR3 sequence (DNA): TGTGCCAGCAGCTGGGGAGTAGCAGGCGAGCAGTACTTC.

The chain joins TRBV6-2 or TRBV6-3 to TRBJ2-1, with D possibly TRBD2 on 5 matching bases. The CDR3 contains 16 residues. Trimming took off 5 bases at V and 7 bases at J, with 21 bases between the two ends. Germline values: CDR1 MNHEY, CDR2 SVGEGT. CDR3 DNA sequence: TGTGCCAGCAGTCCTTTGGACTGGGCTTTGGGGAATGAGCAGTTCTTC. Its protein is CASSPLDWALGNEQFF.

V gene TRBV5-5 combines with J gene TRBJ2-7; TRBD1 matches 9 bases. V lost 3 bases to trimming and J lost 4 bases; unmatched junction nucleotides: 8. From germline, CDR1 is SGHKS and CDR2 YYEKEE (reference sequence). This CDR3 region has 15 residues. DNA of the CDR3: TGTGCCAGCAGCTGGGGGGGACAGGGATCTTACGAGCAGTACTTC. Protein sequence: CASSWGGQGSYEQYF.

The gene calls are TRBV15 and TRBJ2-4; 9 bases are a match to TRBD1. Looked up from germline, CDR1 is LNHNV and CDR2 is YYDKDF (reference sequence). V trimming: 4 bases; J trimming: 3 bases; junction bases outside the gene matches: 4. The length of the CDR3 is 15 residues. In nucleotides, the CDR3 is TGTGCCACCAGCACCCGGGACAGGGTCAAAAACATTCAGTACTTC. Translating it yields CATSTRDRVKNIQYF.

V is TRBV3-1 and J is TRBJ2-3; tentatively, D is TRBD1 (5 bases). Germline lookup yields CDR1 LGHDT and CDR2 YNNKEL (reference sequence). The CDR3 extends over 14 amino acids. V lost 5 bases to trimming and J lost 1 base, with 10 bases between them. For the CDR3, the DNA is TGTGCCAGCAGCAAACTACAGGGCACAGATACGCAGTATTTT. Translated, it gives CASSKLQGTDTQYF.

The rearrangement joins TRBV5-5 to TRBJ2-1; D is tentatively TRBD1 or TRBD2 (5 bases each). V gave up 4 bases and J gave up 14 bases, with 19 bases separating them. CDR1 is SGHKS, CDR2 YYEKEE, per germline (reference sequence). This CDR3 is built from 13 residues. The CDR3 loop is CASSPQYGGFEFF. CDR3 bases: TGTGCCAGCAGCCCGCAATATGGGGGTTTCGAGTTCTTC.